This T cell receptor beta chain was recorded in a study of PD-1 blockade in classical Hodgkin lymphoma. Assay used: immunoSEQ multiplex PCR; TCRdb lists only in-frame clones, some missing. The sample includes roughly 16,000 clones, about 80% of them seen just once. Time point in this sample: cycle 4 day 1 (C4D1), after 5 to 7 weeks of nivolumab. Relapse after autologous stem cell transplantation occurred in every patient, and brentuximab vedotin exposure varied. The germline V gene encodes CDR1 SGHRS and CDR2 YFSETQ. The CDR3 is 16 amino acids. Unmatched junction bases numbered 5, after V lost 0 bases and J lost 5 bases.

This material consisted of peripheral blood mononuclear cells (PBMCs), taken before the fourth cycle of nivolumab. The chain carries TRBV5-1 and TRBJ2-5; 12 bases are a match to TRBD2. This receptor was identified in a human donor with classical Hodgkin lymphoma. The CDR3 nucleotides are TGCGCCAGCAGCTTGGCCTCACTAGCGGGGGGCGAGACCCAGTACTTC. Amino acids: CASSLASLAGGETQYF.